The T cell receptor beta chain described here comes from a study of blood T cell repertoires in COVID-19. Study overall: Nucleic acid was either cDNA or gDNA, and it came from T cells, B-cell-depleted T cells, or PBMCs.

The study assigned cohorts using participant-reported clinical history. Cohort 3 donors counted as recovered after two negative PCRs, clearance, or resolved symptoms. This CDR3 comprises 14 residues. Germline CDR1 LNHDA, CDR2 SQIVND (reference sequence). V was clipped by 3 bases and J by 3 bases, with 11 bases between them. Using immunoSEQ multiplex PCR, the repertoire was profiled, and TCRdb retains in-frame clones only, with some absent. This table has approximately 260,000 clones, just over 90% appearing once. Sequenced sample: PBMCs or T cells enriched from blood (not recorded which). The rearrangement uses TRBV19 and TRBJ1-2; a possible D gene is TRBD1 (6 bases). The origin of this receptor is a woman between 18 and 29 years old who had recovered from COVID-19. This CDR3 reads CASSITGIDYGYTF. CDR3 DNA sequence: TGTGCCAGTAGTATTACAGGGATCGACTATGGCTACACCTTC.